Below are 17 T cell receptor beta chains sequenced from a single sample in a study of blood T cell repertoires in COVID-19. The data were produced by immunoSEQ multiplex PCR, yet TCRdb's version contains in-frame clones alone and is incomplete. This sample has 200,000 to 250,000 clones, with about 80% found just once. The sample comprised peripheral blood. These receptors were collected from a woman at least 80 years old with acute or convalescent COVID-19.

The V and J genes are TRBV12-3 or TRBV12-4 and TRBJ1-1; D possibly corresponds to TRBD1 (6 bases). V was pared by 5 bases and J by 7 bases, with 8 bases between. This CDR3 is built from 11 residues. CDR3 region: CASSEGVEAFF. The CDR3 DNA sequence: TGTGCCAGCAGTGAGGGGGTTGAAGCTTTCTTT.

The rearrangement joins TRBV2 to TRBJ2-7; D perhaps matches TRBD1 (6 bases). CDR3 length equals 14 residues. With 4 bases removed from V and 1 base from J, the gap between germline ends came to 11 bases. Germline V gene data show CDR1 as SNHLY and CDR2 as FYNNEI. CDR3 in DNA: TGTGCCAGCAGTGGACAGGCCCAGTCCTACGAGCAGTACTTC. Protein sequence: CASSGQAQSYEQYF.

This chain uses TRBV19 with TRBJ1-1; D possibly corresponds to TRBD1 (6 bases). The CDR3 is 13 residues long. The V gene's germline CDR1 is LNHDA and CDR2 SQIVND (reference sequence). V lost 10 bases and J 0 bases, leaving 12 bases between the germline ends. The chain's CDR3 is CATADSLNTEAFF. DNA for the CDR3: TGTGCCACAGCGGACAGTTTGAACACTGAAGCTTTCTTT.

This clone was observed a single time. This chain connects TRBV3-1 (or the pseudogene TRBV3-2) to TRBJ2-4; 10 positions agree with TRBD2. Germline CDR1 LGHDT, CDR2 YNNKEL (reference sequence). V trimming: 2 bases; J trimming: 0 bases; junction bases outside the gene matches: 1. This CDR3 region has 16 residues. For the CDR3, the DNA is TGTGCCAGCAGCCAAACTAGCGGGGTAGCCAAAAACATTCAGTACTTC. Translating it yields CASSQTSGVAKNIQYF.

The table lists this clone with a count of one. This rearrangement joins TRBV6-5 to TRBJ2-2, with 7 bases that match TRBD2. Germline V lookup: CDR1 MNHEY, CDR2 SVGAGI. V was clipped by 4 bases and J by 6 bases; unmatched bases: 11. This CDR3 region has 16 residues. The chain's CDR3 is CASSSLTGRDAGELFF. CDR3 nucleotide sequence: TGTGCCAGCAGTTCCTTGACGGGGAGGGACGCCGGGGAGCTGTTTTTT.

This clone was counted only a few times. This chain connects TRBV19 to TRBJ1-2; TRBD1 agrees at 8 bases. Per the germline V gene, CDR1 is LNHDA and CDR2 is SQIVND (reference sequence). The CDR3 has 11 residues. After removal of 8 bases from V and 7 bases from J, the junction contained 3 bases not matched to a gene. Written as DNA, the CDR3 is TGTGCCAGTGGGACAGGCGGTGGCTACACCTTC. Protein: CASGTGGGYTF. Combining the CDR3 with reference TRBV19 and TRBJ1-2 gives the whole variable domain DGGITQSPKYLFRKEGQNVTLSCEQNLNHDAMYWYRQDPGQGLRLIYYSQIVNDFQKGDIAEGYSVSREKKESFPLTVTSAQKNPTAFYLCASGTGGGYTFGSGTRLTVV.

The rearrangement links TRBV7-2 to TRBJ2-7; D is perhaps TRBD2 (6 bases). The V gene lost 3 bases and the J gene lost 6 bases, with 15 bases spanning the gap. The CDR3 is 14 amino acids. Germline V gene sequence: CDR1 SGHTA, CDR2 FQGNSA. The DNA of the CDR3 is TGTGCCAGCAGCTTCCCGGGAGATACTCGCGAGCAGTACTTC. Translation: CASSFPGDTREQYF.

With respect to this clone: One junction end disagrees with the germline gene, perhaps due to a read error. The CDR3: CASSPSGTSGRHF. Written as DNA, the CDR3 is TGTGCCAGCAGTCCCTCCGGGACTAGCGGGAGGCATTTT. The chain combines TRBV27 with TRBJ2-3; 15 bases line up with TRBD2. The germline CDR1 and CDR2 sequences are MNHEY and SMNVEV (reference sequence). The CDR3 length is 13 residues.

V gene TRBV2 combines with J gene TRBJ2-1; 7 bases map to TRBD1. The germline gives CDR1 SNHLY, CDR2 FYNNEI. CDR3 length equals 13 residues. Unmatched junction bases numbered 4, after V lost 8 bases and J lost 3 bases. The CDR3 DNA reads TGTGCCAGCTCCCGACAGGGCTACAATGAGCAGTTCTTC. Amino acid sequence: CASSRQGYNEQFF.

V is TRBV28 and J is TRBJ2-7; no definite D call. CDR1 and CDR2 (germline): MDHEN, SYDVKM. V was pared by 5 bases and J by 3 bases, with 8 bases between. This CDR3 spans 12 amino acids. The CDR3 spells CASSPPGYEQYF. DNA for the CDR3: TGTGCCAGCAGTCCTCCAGGCTACGAGCAGTACTTC.

V gene TRBV2 combines with J gene TRBJ2-6; D unresolved. Trimming removed 4 bases at V and 0 bases at J, with 10 bases between. The CDR3 runs 16 residues. CDR1 and CDR2 from the germline V gene are SNHLY and FYNNEI. Here the CDR3 DNA reads TGTGCCAGCAGTGGAGCTAGAATCTCTGGGGCCAACGTCCTGACTTTC. Translated, it gives CASSGARISGANVLTF.

The chain couples TRBV9 to TRBJ1-1; D is uncertain. Germline assignment: CDR1 SGDLS and CDR2 YYNGEE. Trimming removed 4 bases from V and 1 base from J, with 17 bases in between. This CDR3 comprises 16 residues. CDR3: CASSPPVGEKNTEAFF. CDR3 DNA sequence: TGTGCCAGCAGCCCCCCGGTCGGGGAGAAGAACACTGAAGCTTTCTTT.

This chain links TRBV3-1 (or the pseudogene TRBV3-2) with TRBJ2-6; 9 bases line up with TRBD1. The CDR3 has 18 amino acids. Trimming cost V 1 base and J 1 base; bases outside gene matches: 5. Per the germline V gene, CDR1 is LGHDT and CDR2 is YNNKEL (reference sequence). CDR3 coding DNA: TGTGCCAGCAGCCAAGGTTCGGGACAGGGATCTGGGGCCAACGTCCTGACTTTC. Its translation is CASSQGSGQGSGANVLTF.

The rearrangement uses TRBV28 and TRBJ2-1; 10 bases are a match to TRBD1. Trimming removed 3 bases from V and 4 bases from J; junction bases left unmatched: 3. Germline V gene data show CDR1 as MDHEN and CDR2 as SYDVKM. The CDR3 is made up of 15 amino acids. The CDR3 region has the DNA TGTGCCAGCAGTTTGGGGGGACAGGGGTACAATGAGCAGTTCTTC. Translating it yields CASSLGGQGYNEQFF.

The chain carries TRBV18 and TRBJ1-6, with 8 bases matching TRBD1. The CDR3 has 13 residues. CDR1 is KGHSH, CDR2 LQKENI, per germline. With 6 bases clipped from V and 10 bases from J, the junction kept 5 bases outside the gene matches. This CDR3 reads CASSGQGGSPLHF. The CDR3 nucleotides are TGTGCCAGCTCCGGACAGGGCGGGTCACCCCTCCACTTT.

This chain connects TRBV19 to TRBJ1-3, with D possibly being TRBD1 (5 bases). Trimming took 7 bases from V and 0 from J, leaving 10 bases between them. Germline CDR1 is LNHDA and CDR2 is SQIVND (reference sequence). The CDR3 loop spans 14 amino acids. CDR3 in amino acids: CASIDSFSGNTIYF. As DNA, the CDR3 is TGTGCCAGTATCGACAGCTTCTCTGGAAACACCATATATTTT.

In its sample, this clone was seen once. The V gene is TRBV29-1, the J gene TRBJ2-5, with a weak D call TRBD2 (6 bases). This CDR3 is 12 amino acids long. Germline V gene data show CDR1 as SQVTM and CDR2 as ANQGSEA. Trimming pared 6 bases from V and 1 base from J, leaving 9 bases between. The CDR3 spells CSVRLVQETQYF. CDR3 nucleotide sequence: TGCAGCGTCAGACTAGTCCAAGAGACCCAGTACTTC.